The 11 T cell receptor beta chains below come from one sample, sequenced in a study of tumor-infiltrating lymphocytes in primary liver carcinoma. Production of TCR beta cDNA used around 500 ng total RNA together with a constant-region primer. Nested multiplex PCR, run for three rounds with slightly modified ARM-PCR, yielded TCR beta libraries. Use of TRBV1-TRBV30 forward primers with a C-beta reverse primer characterized the first two PCR rounds, which lasted ten to eleven cycles each. TCRdb itself ran the multiplex PCR reads through MiXCR, one entry per CDR3 protein. The sample holds about 92,000 distinct CDR3 sequences, less than 70% seen once. From about 19-30 mg of unsorted bulk tissue, DNA and RNA were co-extracted together. Sequenced input: tumor-adjacent normal liver tissue. The source is a man in his forties or fifties with primary liver carcinoma and hepatitis B virus infection.

The chain links TRBV11-2 to TRBJ2-3, with unresolved D. The closer fit of TRBJ1-5 to the DNA end suggests the J call may be wrong. The germline CDR1 and CDR2 sequences are SGHAT and FQNNGV. The CDR3 has 16 amino acids. The CDR3 loop reads CASSIGGGTSTDTQHF. CDR3 nucleotides: TGTGCCAGCAGCATAGGTGGCGGAACTAGCACAGATACGCAGCATTTT.

The chain recombines TRBV24-1 with TRBJ2-1; 8 bases align to TRBD1. CDR1 KGHDR and CDR2 SFDVKD come from the germline V gene. There are 17 residues in the CDR3. With 2 bases clipped from V and 5 bases from J, the junction kept 10 bases outside the gene matches. CDR3 nucleotide sequence: TGTGCCACCAGTGATTCCTCAGGGGGCAGGCCACACAATGAGCAGTTCTTC. Protein sequence: CATSDSSGGRPHNEQFF.

V gene TRBV11-2 combines with J gene TRBJ2-7, with 9 nucleotides matching TRBD1. Per the germline V gene, CDR1 is SGHAT and CDR2 is FQNNGV. The CDR3 has 17 amino acids. V was clipped by 5 bases and J by 4 bases; unmatched bases: 15. The CDR3 sequence: CASSIDSPGQGSYEQYF. As DNA, the CDR3 is TGTGCCAGCAGCATCGACTCGCCGGGACAGGGAAGTTACGAGCAGTACTTC.

On this clonotype: Sequence at one end of the junction differs from germline and may be a read error. The chain recombines TRBV6-5 with TRBJ2-7; TRBD1 or TRBD2 may be the D gene (5 bases each). This CDR3 spans 12 amino acids. Germline V gene lookup returns CDR1 MNHEY and CDR2 SVGAGI. CDR3 in DNA: TGTGCCGGCAGTGCCACCCGGGACGAGAAGTACTTC. Protein: CAGSATRDEKYF.

In its sample, this clonotype was seen many times. This chain joins TRBV14 and TRBJ2-3; D might be TRBD1 (5 bases). This CDR3 region has 16 residues. Trimming removed 1 base at V and 2 bases at J, with 13 bases between. Looked up from germline, CDR1 is SGHDN and CDR2 is FVKESK. In DNA, the CDR3 is TGTGCCAGCAGCCAAGGTGACAGTCAGTCCACAGATACGCAGTATTTT. The encoded protein is CASSQGDSQSTDTQYF.

With respect to this clonotype: A much more abundant neighbour one base away suggests this may be a read error. The CDR3 bases are TGTGCCAGCAGCCAAGATCCAGCTAGCGTGGTCAATGAGCAGCTCTTC. This translates into CASSQDPASVVNEQLF. The V and J genes are TRBV14 and TRBJ2-1, with TRBD2 as a possible D gene (6 bases). The germline V gene has CDR1 SGHDN and CDR2 FVKESK. This CDR3 contains 16 residues.

The chain recombines TRBV7-8 with TRBJ2-1; the D is unclear. In germline, CDR1 is SGHVS, CDR2 FQNEAQ. This CDR3 spans 15 amino acids. The V gene lost 4 bases and the J gene lost 6 bases, with 16 bases spanning the gap. The CDR3 DNA reads as TGTGCCAGCAGCTATGGTCGGGTAGCTAGCAATGAGCAGTTCTTC. Its protein is CASSYGRVASNEQFF.

Only a few counts were recorded for this clonotype. Possible read error: a much larger clone is one base away. The genes are TRBV10-3 and TRBJ2-2; weak D call: TRBD1 (5 bases). Germline-derived CDR1 and CDR2 are ENHRY and SYGVKD. Trimming removed 6 bases from V and 6 bases from J, with 14 bases in between. CDR3 length: 14 residues. CDR3: CAIRVGPRAGELFF. The CDR3 nucleotides are TGTGCCATCAGGGTGGGGCCCCGGGCCGGGGAGCTGTTTTTT.

This clonotype came up many times. The chain joins TRBV12-3 or TRBV12-4 to TRBJ2-7; D may be TRBD1 or TRBD2 (5 bases each). The length of the CDR3 is 14 residues. V was trimmed by 3 bases and J by 5 bases, leaving 14 bases between them. CDR3 nucleotide sequence: TGTGCCAGCAGTTTCGGGACGACGGGCCACGAGCAGTACTTC. This codes for CASSFGTTGHEQYF.

As concerns this clonotype: A much bigger clone sits one base away, suggesting this may be a read error. Without the conserved terminal phenylalanine or tryptophan, this CDR3 likely stems from a read error. The V call is TRBV10-2, the J call TRBJ2-1; D possibly corresponds to TRBD1 (5 bases). The CDR3 is 13 amino acids. Trimming removed 4 bases from V and 4 bases from J, with 8 bases in between. From germline, CDR1 is WSHSY and CDR2 SAAADI. CDR3 in DNA: TGCGCCAGCAGTGTACAGGTTTACAATGAGCAGTTCCTC. The encoded protein is CASSVQVYNEQFL.

This clonotype was recorded many times. The chain is built from TRBV11-2 and TRBJ1-2; TRBD1 aligns across 12 bases. The V and J ends lost 5 bases and 7 bases, in that order; junction bases with no gene match: 11. The CDR3 covers 16 residues. Germline-derived CDR1 and CDR2 are SGHAT and FQNNGV. The CDR3, as DNA: TGTGCCAGCAGCCCATTAGGGGGACAGGGGGCAGGTGGCTACACCTTC. Translating gives CASSPLGGQGAGGYTF.